This T cell receptor (beta chain) was sequenced for a study of OX40 agonist ivuxolimab in advanced cancers. As to this clone: A read error may account for a junction end that differs from germline.

The V gene's germline CDR1 is KGHSH and CDR2 LQKENI. The CDR3 spans 14 residues. Blood got drawn at baseline, again on cycle 4 day 1, and then on cycle 7 day 1. Some clones are missing from TCRdb's copy, which holds only in-frame ones; the method was immunoSEQ multiplex PCR. The sample contains more than 30,000 clones, less than 90% of which appear only once. This chain links TRBV18 with TRBJ2-5; D is ambiguous. The sample consisted of CD4+ or CD8+ T cells sorted from blood, taken in a trial of the OX40 agonist ivuxolimab. The sequence was obtained from an adult with an advanced solid tumor such as melanoma, head and neck, liver or kidney cancer. This CDR3 reads CASSPLGTREAQYF. Here the CDR3 DNA reads TGTGCCAGCTCACCCTTGGGTACTCGAGAGGCCCAGTACTTC.